The clone carrying this T cell receptor (beta chain) was picked up a small number of times. Clones were read by immunoSEQ multiplex PCR, and TCRdb kept only the in-frame ones, dropping some. The sample has over 50,000 clones, roughly 80% seen once; the top ten hold 3.5% to 4%. The record originates from a study of blood T cell repertoires in COVID-19. The V segment lost 3 bases and the J segment 0 bases; nucleotides outside the gene matches: 2. Germline-derived CDR1 and CDR2 are SGHDT and YYEEEE. This CDR3 region has 15 residues. The sequenced sample consisted of PBMCs or T cells enriched from blood (not recorded which). The sequence derives from a woman in her thirties or forties with acute COVID-19. The V gene is TRBV5-6, the J gene TRBJ1-4; TRBD1 matches 7 bases. CDR3 nucleotides: TGTGCCAGCAGCTACCAGGGGGCAACTAATGAAAAACTGTTTTTT. Protein product: CASSYQGATNEKLFF.